This T cell receptor (beta chain) emerged from a study of identical twins. This CDR3 spans 14 amino acids. Germline lookup yields CDR1 SGHRS and CDR2 YFSETQ. V shed 6 bases, J shed 5 bases, and the junction held 8 bases outside the gene matches. This clonotype was seen repeatedly, ten times or more. What it binds is not known. The study's findings and limits: Model-predicted out-of-frame TCR alpha sharing fell below observed values in monozygotic twins.

A universal primer site was created by template switching, with the cDNA bearing unique molecular identifiers. TCRdb independently ran MiXCR on the 5' RACE reads; one entry per CDR3 protein. This table has 550,000 to 700,000 distinct CDR3 sequences, over 20% appearing once. The same specimen was also included in a second study, on T cells expressing NK-cell markers.

The clonotype comes from a young woman in good health. This chain connects TRBV5-1 to TRBJ2-3; 8 nucleotides agree with TRBD2. Material for sequencing was PBMCs. The CDR3: CASTPGGAQDTQYF. The DNA of the CDR3 is TGCGCCAGCACCCCCGGGGGGGCTCAAGATACGCAGTATTTT.